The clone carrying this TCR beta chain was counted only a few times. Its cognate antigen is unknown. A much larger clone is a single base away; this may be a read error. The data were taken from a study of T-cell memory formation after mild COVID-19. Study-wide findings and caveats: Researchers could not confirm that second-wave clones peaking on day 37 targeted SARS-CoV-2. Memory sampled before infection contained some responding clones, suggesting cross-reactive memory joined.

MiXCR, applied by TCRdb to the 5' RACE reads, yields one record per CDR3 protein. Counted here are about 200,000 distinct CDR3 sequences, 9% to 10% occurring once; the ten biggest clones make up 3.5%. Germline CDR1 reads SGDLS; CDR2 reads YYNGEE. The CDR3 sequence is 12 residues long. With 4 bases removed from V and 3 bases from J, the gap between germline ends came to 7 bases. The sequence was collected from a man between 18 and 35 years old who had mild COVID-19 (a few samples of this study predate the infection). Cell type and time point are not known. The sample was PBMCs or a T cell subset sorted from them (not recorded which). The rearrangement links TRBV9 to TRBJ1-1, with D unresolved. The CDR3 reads CASSNRDTEAFF. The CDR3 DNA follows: TGTGCCAGCAGCAACCGGGACACTGAAGCTTTCTTT.